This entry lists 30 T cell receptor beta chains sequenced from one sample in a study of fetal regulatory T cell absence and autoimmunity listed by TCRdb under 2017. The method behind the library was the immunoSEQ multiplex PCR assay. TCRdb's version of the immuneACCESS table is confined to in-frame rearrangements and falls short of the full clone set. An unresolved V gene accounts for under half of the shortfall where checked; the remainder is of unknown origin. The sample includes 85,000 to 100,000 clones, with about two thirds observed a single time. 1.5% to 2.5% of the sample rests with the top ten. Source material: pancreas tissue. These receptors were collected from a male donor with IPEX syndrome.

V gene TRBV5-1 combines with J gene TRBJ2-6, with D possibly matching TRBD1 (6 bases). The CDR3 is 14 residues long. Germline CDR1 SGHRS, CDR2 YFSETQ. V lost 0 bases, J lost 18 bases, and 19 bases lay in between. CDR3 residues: CASSLEQGPGVPTF. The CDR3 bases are TGCGCCAGCAGCTTGGAACAGGGACCTGGGGTGCCGACTTTC.

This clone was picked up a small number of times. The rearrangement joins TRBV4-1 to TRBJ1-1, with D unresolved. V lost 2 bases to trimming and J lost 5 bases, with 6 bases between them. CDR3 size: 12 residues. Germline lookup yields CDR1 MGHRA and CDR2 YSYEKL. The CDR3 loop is CASSQLGTEAFF. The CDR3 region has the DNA TGCGCCAGCAGCCAACTGGGTACTGAAGCTTTCTTT.

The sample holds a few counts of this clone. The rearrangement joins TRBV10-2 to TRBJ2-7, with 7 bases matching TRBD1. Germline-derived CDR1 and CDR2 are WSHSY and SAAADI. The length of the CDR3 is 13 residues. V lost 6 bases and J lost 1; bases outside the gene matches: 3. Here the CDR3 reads CASSSGQSYEQYF. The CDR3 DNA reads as TGCGCCAGCAGCTCGGGACAGTCCTACGAGCAGTACTTC.

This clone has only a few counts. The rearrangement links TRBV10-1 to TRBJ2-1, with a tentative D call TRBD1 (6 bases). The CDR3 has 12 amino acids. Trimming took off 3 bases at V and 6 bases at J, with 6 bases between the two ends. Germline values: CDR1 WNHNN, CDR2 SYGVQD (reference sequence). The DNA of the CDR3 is TGCGCCAGCAGTGAAGGGGGCAATGAGCAGTTCTTC. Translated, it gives CASSEGGNEQFF.

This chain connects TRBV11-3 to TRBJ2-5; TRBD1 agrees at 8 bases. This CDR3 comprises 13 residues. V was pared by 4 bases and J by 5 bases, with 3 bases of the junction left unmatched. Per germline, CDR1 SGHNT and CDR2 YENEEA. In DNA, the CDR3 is TGTGCCAGCAGCTCCAGGGGGCAGGAGACCCAGTACTTC. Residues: CASSSRGQETQYF.

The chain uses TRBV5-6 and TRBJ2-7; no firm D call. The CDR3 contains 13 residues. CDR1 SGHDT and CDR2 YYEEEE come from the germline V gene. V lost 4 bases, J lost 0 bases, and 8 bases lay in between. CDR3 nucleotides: TGTGCCAGCAGCGATGGGGACTCCTACGAGCAGTACTTC. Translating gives CASSDGDSYEQYF.

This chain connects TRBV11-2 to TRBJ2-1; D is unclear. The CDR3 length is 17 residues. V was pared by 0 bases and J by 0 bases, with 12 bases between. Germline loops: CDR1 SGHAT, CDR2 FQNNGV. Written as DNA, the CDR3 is TGTGCCAGCAGCTTAGATGTGACCCTCGCCTCCTACAATGAGCAGTTCTTC. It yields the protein CASSLDVTLASYNEQFF.

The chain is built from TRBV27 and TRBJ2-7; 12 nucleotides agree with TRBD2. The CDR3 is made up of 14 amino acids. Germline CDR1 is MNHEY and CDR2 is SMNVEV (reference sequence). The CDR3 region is CPTSGGPLAYEQYF. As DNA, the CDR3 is TGTCCCACTAGCGGGGGGCCCCTCGCCTACGAGCAGTACTTC.

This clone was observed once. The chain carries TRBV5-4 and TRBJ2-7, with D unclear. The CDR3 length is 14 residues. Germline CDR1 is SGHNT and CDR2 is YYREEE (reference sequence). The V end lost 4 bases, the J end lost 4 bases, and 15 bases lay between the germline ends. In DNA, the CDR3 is TGTGCCAGCAGCGCTAACCCACGTCCTTACGAGCAGTACTTC. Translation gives CASSANPRPYEQYF.

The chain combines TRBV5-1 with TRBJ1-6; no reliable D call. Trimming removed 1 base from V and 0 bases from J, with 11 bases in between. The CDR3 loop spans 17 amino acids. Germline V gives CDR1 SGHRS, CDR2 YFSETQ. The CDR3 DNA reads TGCGCCAGCAGCTTGTCCAGGTGGAGCTCCTATAATTCACCCCTCCACTTT. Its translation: CASSLSRWSSYNSPLHF.

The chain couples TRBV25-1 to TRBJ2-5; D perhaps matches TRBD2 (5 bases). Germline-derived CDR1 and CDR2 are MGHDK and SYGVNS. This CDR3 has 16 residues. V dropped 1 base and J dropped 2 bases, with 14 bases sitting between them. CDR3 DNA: TGTGCCAGCAGTGAATCTAGCCCGGGCCTACAAGAGACCCAGTACTTC. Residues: CASSESSPGLQETQYF. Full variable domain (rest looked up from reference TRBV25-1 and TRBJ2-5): EADIYQTPRYLVIGTGKKITLECSQTMGHDKMYWYQQDPGMELHLIHYSYGVNSTEKGDLSSESTVSRIRTEHFPLTLESARPSHTSQYLCASSESSPGLQETQYFGPGTRLLVL.

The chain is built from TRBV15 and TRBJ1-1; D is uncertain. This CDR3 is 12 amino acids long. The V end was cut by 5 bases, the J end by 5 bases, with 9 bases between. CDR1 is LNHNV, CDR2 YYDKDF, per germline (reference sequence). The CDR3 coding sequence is TGTGCCACCAGCGCATGGGGTACTGAAGCTTTCTTT. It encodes CATSAWGTEAFF.

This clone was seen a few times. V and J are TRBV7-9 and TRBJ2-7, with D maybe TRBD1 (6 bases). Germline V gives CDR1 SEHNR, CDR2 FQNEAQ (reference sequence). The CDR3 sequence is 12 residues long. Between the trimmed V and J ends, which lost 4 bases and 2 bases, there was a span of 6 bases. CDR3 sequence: CASSYRAYEQYF. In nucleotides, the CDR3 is TGTGCCAGCAGCTACAGGGCCTACGAGCAGTACTTC.

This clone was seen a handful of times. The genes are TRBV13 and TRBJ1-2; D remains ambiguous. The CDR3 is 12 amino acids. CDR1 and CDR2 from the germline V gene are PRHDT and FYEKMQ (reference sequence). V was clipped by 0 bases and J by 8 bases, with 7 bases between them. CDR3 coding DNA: TGTGCCAGCAGCTTAGGCATTTCGGGCTACACCTTC. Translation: CASSLGISGYTF.

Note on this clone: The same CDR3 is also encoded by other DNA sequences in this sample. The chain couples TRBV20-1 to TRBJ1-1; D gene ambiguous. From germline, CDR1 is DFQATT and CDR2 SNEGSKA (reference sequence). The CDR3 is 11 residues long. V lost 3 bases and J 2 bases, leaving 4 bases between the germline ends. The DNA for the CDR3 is TGCAGTGCTAGGGACAACACTGAAGCTTTCTTT. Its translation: CSARDNTEAFF.

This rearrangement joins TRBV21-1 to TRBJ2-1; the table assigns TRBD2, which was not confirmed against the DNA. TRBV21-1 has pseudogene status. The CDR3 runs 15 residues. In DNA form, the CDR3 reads TGTGCCAGCAGCAAAGGCGGGAGTTTCTACAATGAGCAGTTCTTC. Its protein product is CASSKGGSFYNEQFF.

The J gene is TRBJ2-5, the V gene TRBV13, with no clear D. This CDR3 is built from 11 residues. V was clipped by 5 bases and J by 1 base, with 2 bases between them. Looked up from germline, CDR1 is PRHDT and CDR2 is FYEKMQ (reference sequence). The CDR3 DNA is TGTGCCAGCAGCATCCAAGAGACCCAGTACTTC. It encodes CASSIQETQYF.

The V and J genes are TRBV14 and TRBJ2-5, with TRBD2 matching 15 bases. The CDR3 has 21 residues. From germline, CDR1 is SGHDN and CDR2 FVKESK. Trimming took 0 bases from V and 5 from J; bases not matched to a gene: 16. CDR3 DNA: TGTGCCAGCAGCCAAGACGAGACAGAACCGGGACTAGCGGGGGGACTGGAGACCCAGTACTTC. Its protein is CASSQDETEPGLAGGLETQYF.

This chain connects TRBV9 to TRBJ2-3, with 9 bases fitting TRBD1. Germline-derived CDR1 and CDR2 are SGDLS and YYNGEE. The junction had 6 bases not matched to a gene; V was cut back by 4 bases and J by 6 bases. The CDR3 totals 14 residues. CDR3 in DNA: TGTGCCAGCAGCTATTCAGGGACAGGGGATACGCAGTATTTT. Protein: CASSYSGTGDTQYF.

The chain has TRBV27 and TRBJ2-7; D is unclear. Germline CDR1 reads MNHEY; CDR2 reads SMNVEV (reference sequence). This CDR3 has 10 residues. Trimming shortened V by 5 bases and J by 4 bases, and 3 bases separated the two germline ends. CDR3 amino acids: CASSLYEQYF. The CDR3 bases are TGTGCCAGCAGTCTATACGAGCAGTACTTC.

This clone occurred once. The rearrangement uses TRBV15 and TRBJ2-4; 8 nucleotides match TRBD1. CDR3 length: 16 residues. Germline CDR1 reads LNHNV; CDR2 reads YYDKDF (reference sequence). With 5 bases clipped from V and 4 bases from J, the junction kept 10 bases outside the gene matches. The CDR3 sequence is CATSVRVRGLKNIQYF. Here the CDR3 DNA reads TGTGCCACCAGCGTACGGGTCAGGGGGCTGAAAAACATTCAGTACTTC.

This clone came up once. The CDR3 protein is CASSPTGGLHGYTF. The CDR3 nucleotides are TGCGCCAGCAGCCCGACAGGGGGCTTACATGGCTACACCTTC. The chain joins TRBV4-1 to TRBJ1-2; 10 bases align to TRBD1. CDR1 is MGHRA, CDR2 YSYEKL, per germline. Trimming took 4 bases from V and 6 from J; bases not matched to a gene: 5. The CDR3 extends over 14 amino acids.

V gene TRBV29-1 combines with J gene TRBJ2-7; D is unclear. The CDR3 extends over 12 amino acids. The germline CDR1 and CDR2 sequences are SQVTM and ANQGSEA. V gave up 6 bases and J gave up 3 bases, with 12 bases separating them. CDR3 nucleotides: TGCAGCGTCAACCTAAAGGGCTACGAGCAGTACTTC. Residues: CSVNLKGYEQYF.

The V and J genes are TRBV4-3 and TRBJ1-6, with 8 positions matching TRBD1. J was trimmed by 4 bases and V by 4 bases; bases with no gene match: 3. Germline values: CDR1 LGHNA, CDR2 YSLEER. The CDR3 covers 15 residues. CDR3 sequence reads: CASSRTGRYNSPLHF. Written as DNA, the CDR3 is TGCGCCAGCAGCCGGACAGGGAGGTATAATTCACCCCTCCACTTT.

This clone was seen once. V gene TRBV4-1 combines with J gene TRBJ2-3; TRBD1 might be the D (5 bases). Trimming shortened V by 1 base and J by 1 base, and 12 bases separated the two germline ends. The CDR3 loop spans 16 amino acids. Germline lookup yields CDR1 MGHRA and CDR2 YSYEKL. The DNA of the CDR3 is TGCGCCAGCAGCCAAGCTAGGGGATGGGGCACAGATACGCAGTATTTT. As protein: CASSQARGWGTDTQYF.

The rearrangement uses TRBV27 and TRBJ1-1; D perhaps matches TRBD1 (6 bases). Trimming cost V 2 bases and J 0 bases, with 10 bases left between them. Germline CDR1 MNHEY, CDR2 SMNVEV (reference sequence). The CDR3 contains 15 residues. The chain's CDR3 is CASSLRRGLNTEAFF. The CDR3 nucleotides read TGTGCCAGCAGTTTACGTCGGGGGCTGAACACTGAAGCTTTCTTT.

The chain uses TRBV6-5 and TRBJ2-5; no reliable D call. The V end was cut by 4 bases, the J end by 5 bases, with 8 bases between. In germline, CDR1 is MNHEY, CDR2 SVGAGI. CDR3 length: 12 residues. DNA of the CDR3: TGTGCCAGCAGTTCTAGGAAGGAGACCCAGTACTTC. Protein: CASSSRKETQYF.

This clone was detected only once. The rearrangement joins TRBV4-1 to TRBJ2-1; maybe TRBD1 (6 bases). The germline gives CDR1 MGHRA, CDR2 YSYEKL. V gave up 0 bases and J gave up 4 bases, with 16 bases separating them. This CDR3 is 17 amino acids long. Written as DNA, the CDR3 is TGCGCCAGCAGCCAAGAGTCCCCCGGGACACCATACAATGAGCAGTTCTTC. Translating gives CASSQESPGTPYNEQFF.

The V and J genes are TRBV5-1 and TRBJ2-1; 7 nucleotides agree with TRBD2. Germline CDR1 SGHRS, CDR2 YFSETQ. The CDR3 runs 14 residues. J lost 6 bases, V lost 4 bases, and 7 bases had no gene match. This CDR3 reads CASSPGGSSNEQFF. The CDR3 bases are TGCGCCAGCAGCCCGGGCGGGAGTTCCAATGAGCAGTTCTTC. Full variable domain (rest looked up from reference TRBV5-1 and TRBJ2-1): KAGVTQTPRYLIKTRGQQVTLSCSPISGHRSVSWYQQTPGQGLQFLFEYFSETQRNKGNFPGRFSGRQFSNSRSEMNVSTLELGDSALYLCASSPGGSSNEQFFGPGTRLTVL.

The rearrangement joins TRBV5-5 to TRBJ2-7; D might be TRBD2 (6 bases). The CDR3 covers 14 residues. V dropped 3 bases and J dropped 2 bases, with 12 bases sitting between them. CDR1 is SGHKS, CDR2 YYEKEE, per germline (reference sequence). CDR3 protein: CASSSRRGPYEQYF. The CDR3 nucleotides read TGTGCCAGCAGCTCCCGGAGGGGTCCCTACGAGCAGTACTTC. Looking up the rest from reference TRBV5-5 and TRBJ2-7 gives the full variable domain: DAGVTQSPTHLIKTRGQQVTLRCSPISGHKSVSWYQQVLGQGPQFIFQYYEKEERGRGNFPDRFSARQFPNYSSELNVNALLLGDSALYLCASSSRRGPYEQYFGPGTRLTVT.